This T cell receptor (beta chain) was profiled in a study of shared clonotypes between healthy human individuals (dated by TCRdb to the early 2020s). Concerning the study at large: The cohort comprised a couple of women and a few men aged 18 to 49 years. To estimate repertoire size and how much clonotype sharing occurs between individuals, the study deeply sequenced the blood TCR repertoires of roughly 5 healthy adults. Leukapheresis yielded between about 0.94 and 9.5 billion PBMCs per donor. Libraries were prepared and TCR repertoires were sequenced by different laboratories using diverse techniques, in order to increase sequencing depth and limit assay-specific biases. General findings and caveats noted by the study authors: The small number of donors limited the genetic and exposure-history diversity represented. Sampling was restricted to blood, and TCR repertoires in tissue are likely to differ from TCR repertoires in blood. Pairwise subsampling indicated that sequencing depth was expected to affect the degree of clonotype sharing among donors.

Healthy HIV-negative adults with no recently reported acute infections or vaccinations were included as donors. Only Caucasian adults living in Nashville, Tennessee, USA were represented among the donors. In the unsorted samples, some 94 million PBMCs were counted, and genomic DNA was extracted using the QIAamp DNA Blood Mini kit. Blood was obtained by leukapheresis, after which PBMCs were separated by Ficoll-Histopaque density gradient centrifugation and cryopreserved in liquid nitrogen vapor phase. Notes on this clone: There is no known antigen for this receptor. Base qualities are not recorded, but no much larger clone differs from it by a single base.

TCR CDR3 regions were amplified from genomic DNA by multiplex PCR using the deep immunoSEQ assay. Genomic DNA extracted from each cell subset was distributed evenly over all wells of several immunoSEQ 96-well plates, and each plate served as one replicate. For unsorted PBMC, 300 ng genomic DNA, equal to 30,000 or so T cell genomes, was loaded into each replicate PCR. Unsorted PBMC genomic DNA was sequenced across ten immunoSEQ deep assay plates. The purified libraries were quantified using a Qubit 3.0 fluorometer, sized with a Bioanalyzer 2100, and then quantified again using the KAPA Library Quantification kit. Each immunoSEQ 96-well plate was sequenced on its own single-read 150-cycle Illumina NextSeq 550 flow cell. The source study handled its data this way. The immunoSEQ output contained only junctional sequences without quality scores, so filtering could not match that applied to full-length reads. Sequences were annotated with PyIR, a Python wrapper for IgBLAST v1.9, using IMGT germline references to assign V/J genes and CDR3. Reads with weak V/J assignments (E-value above 1e-6), missing CDR3, stop codons, out-of-frame junctions, or ambiguous translated residues were removed. V3J clonotypes were defined by identical inferred V gene, J gene, and CDR3 amino acid sequence. To compute the percentage overlap between repertoires, the number of shared unique clonotypes was divided by the size of the smaller repertoire. Richness of each repertoire was evaluated using RTK rarefaction, the Chao1 estimator, and Recon v2.1 estimates of unobserved clonotypes. The immuneACCESS repertoire file appears here via TCRdb, limited to in-frame rearrangements. These files lack a portion of the clones; in checked studies, under half of the deficit traces to unresolved V genes, and the cause of the others is not known. D and trimming come from the DNA, and the V and J calls and clone size come from that table. The sample contains hundreds of thousands of clones, roughly 79% of them found a single time. 12% of the sample is held by the ten biggest clonotypes.

Including cysteine and phenylalanine, the CDR3 has 13 amino acids. The kept DNA is CDR3 alone, 39 bases in frame from the first base. A distance of 11 bases separates the germline ends of V and J, which lose 8 bases and 4 bases respectively. The CDR1 and CDR2 encoded by the germline V gene are KGHSH and LQKENI. The sequenced sample consisted of PBMCs. The chain employs TRBV18 and TRBJ2-2; the D gene is perhaps TRBD2, on 5 matching bases. This clonotype was sampled from a woman aged 40 to 55 in good health. Some clones in this sample may be carry-over from other donors' samples. The bases read TGTGCCAGCGGGATCGGGGTCACCGGGGAGCTGTTTTTT. Translated, this is CASGIGVTGELFF.